This TCR beta chain was found in a study of identical twins. The CDR3 covers 14 residues. In germline, CDR1 is MGHRA, CDR2 YSYEKL. Trimming pared 0 bases from V and 5 bases from J, leaving 10 bases between. This clonotype was seen only a few times. MiXCR, run by TCRdb on the 5' RACE reads, gives a single entry per CDR3 protein. The profile shows some 190,000 distinct CDR3 sequences, more than 15% of them singletons. A further study also used this sample, focusing on T cells expressing NK-cell markers.

The sequenced sample was CD8+ T cells sorted from blood. This sequence was found in a young woman in good health. This chain uses TRBV4-1 with TRBJ1-1; D call uncertain. DNA for the CDR3: TGCGCCAGCAGCCAAGATGGGATGGGAACTGAAGCTTTCTTT. The encoded protein is CASSQDGMGTEAFF.